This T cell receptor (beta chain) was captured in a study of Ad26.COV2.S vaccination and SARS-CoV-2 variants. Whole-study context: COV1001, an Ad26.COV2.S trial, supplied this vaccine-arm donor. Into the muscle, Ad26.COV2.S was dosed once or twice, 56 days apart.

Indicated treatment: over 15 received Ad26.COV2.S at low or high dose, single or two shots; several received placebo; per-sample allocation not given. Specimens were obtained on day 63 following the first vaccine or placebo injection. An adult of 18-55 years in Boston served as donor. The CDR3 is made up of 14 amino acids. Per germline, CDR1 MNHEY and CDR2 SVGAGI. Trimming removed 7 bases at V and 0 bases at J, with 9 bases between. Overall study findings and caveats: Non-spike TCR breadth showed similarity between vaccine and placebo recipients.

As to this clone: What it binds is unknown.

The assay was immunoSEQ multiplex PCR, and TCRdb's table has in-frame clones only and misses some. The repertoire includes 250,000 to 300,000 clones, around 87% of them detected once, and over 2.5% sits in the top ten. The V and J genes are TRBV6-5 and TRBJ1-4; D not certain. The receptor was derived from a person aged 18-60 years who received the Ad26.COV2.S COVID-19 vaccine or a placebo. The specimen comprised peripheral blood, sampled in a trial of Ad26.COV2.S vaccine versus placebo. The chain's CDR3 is CASMGGATNEKLFF. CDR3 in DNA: TGTGCCAGCATGGGCGGGGCAACTAATGAAAAACTGTTTTTT.